This entry features one T cell receptor beta chain sequence. What it binds is not known. This specimen belongs to a study of identical twins. Study observations and caveats: The more abundant beta clonotypes in cord blood had fewer insertions, and memory repertoires did not show this. Those out-of-frame alpha sequences shared by twins showed an excess of low generation probability. The study found weaker excess twin sharing in beta out-of-frame sequences.

Germline assignment: CDR1 MNHEY and CDR2 SVGEGT. The trim removed 6 bases at V and 5 bases at J, leaving 8 bases unmatched. This CDR3 contains 15 residues. TCRdb called the 5' RACE reads again in MiXCR, with one record for every CDR3 protein. Of 240,000 or so distinct CDR3 sequences in the sample, about 13% were seen once. These data were likewise used in another study, on yellow fever vaccine responses in identical twins.

This chain links TRBV6-2 or TRBV6-3 with TRBJ2-3; 10 nucleotides line up with TRBD2. The source material was memory (CD45RO+) T cells sorted from blood. This TCR was sampled from a woman aged 18-35 years in good health. CDR3 coding DNA: TGTGCCAGCAGACCTCTAGCGGGAGATGTAGATACGCAGTATTTT. Residues: CASRPLAGDVDTQYF.